The 26 T cell receptor beta chains reported below all come from one sample, sequenced in a study of cytomegalovirus exposure and HLA in healthy donors. PCR was performed using 60 Vbeta and 13 Jbeta primers. Sequencing used immunoSEQ multiplex PCR; TCRdb keeps in-frame clones, though not all of them. The table records roughly 77,000 clones, 67% of them present only once. Sequenced: PBMCs. These TCRs come from a woman in her forties or fifties in good health and CMV-seropositive.

This rearrangement joins TRBV29-1 to TRBJ2-2; D call uncertain. Germline assignment: CDR1 SQVTM and CDR2 ANQGSEA. This CDR3 has 13 residues. V lost 5 bases and J 4 bases, leaving 11 bases between the germline ends. CDR3 nucleotide sequence: TGCAGCGTTTTCTGGCCTGGCACCGGGGAGCTGTTTTTT. Protein product: CSVFWPGTGELFF.

CDR3 nucleotide sequence: TGCGCCAGCAGCCCAGGGGGTACTGAAGCTTTCTTT. Protein product: CASSPGGTEAFF. The V gene is TRBV5-1, the J gene TRBJ1-1; 7 bases are a match to TRBD1. V shed 4 bases and J 5 bases; nucleotides not matched to a gene: 2. CDR3 size: 12 residues. CDR1 is SGHRS, CDR2 YFSETQ, per germline.

The V gene is TRBV6-5, the J gene TRBJ2-7; 8 bases are shared with TRBD1. The CDR3 extends over 14 amino acids. Germline V gene data show CDR1 as MNHEY and CDR2 as SVGAGI. V lost 4 bases, J lost 3 bases, and 5 bases stayed unmatched. CDR3 nucleotides: TGTGCCAGCAGTTCCGGACAGGGAGTCTACGAGCAGTACGTC. Protein sequence: CASSSGQGVYEQYV.

V and J are TRBV29-1 and TRBJ1-1; no clear D. The ends were cut back, 6 bases at V and 1 base at J, with 24 bases in the middle. This CDR3 has 17 residues. Germline V gene lookup returns CDR1 SQVTM and CDR2 ANQGSEA. As DNA, the CDR3 is TGCAGCGTCGCTTCCACCGGCCAGGTTATTAGGAACACTGAAGCTTTCTTT. Residues: CSVASTGQVIRNTEAFF. The full variable domain, rest sourced from reference TRBV29-1 and TRBJ1-1, is SAVISQKPSRDICQRGTSLTIQCQVDSQVTMMFWYRQQPGQSLTLIATANQGSEATYESGFVIDKFPISRPNLTFSTLTVSNMSPEDSSIYLCSVASTGQVIRNTEAFFGQGTRLTVV.

This rearrangement joins TRBV12-5 to TRBJ1-5; 8 bases align to TRBD1. The CDR3 covers 13 residues. Germline-derived CDR1 and CDR2 are LGHNT and FRNRAP. V was clipped by 2 bases and J by 9 bases; unmatched bases: 3. CDR3 nucleotides: TGTGCTAGTGGTTTGCCACAGGGGGGGCCCCAGCATTTT. Its translation is CASGLPQGGPQHF.

This chain links TRBV5-5 with TRBJ1-2; 11 nucleotides match TRBD1. J lost 3 bases, V lost 4 bases, and 5 bases had no gene match. Germline V gene data show CDR1 as SGHKS and CDR2 as YYEKEE (reference sequence). The CDR3 has 15 residues. The CDR3 DNA reads as TGTGCCAGCAGCCCGGACAGGGGGCTCTACTATGGCTACACCTTC. Encoded protein: CASSPDRGLYYGYTF.

The chain couples TRBV10-3 to TRBJ1-2; 8 bases line up with TRBD1. Germline-derived CDR1 and CDR2 are ENHRY and SYGVKD. V shed 11 bases, J shed 8 bases, and the junction held 16 bases outside the gene matches. This CDR3 is 14 amino acids long. CDR3 sequence: CAAQGGRTGHGYTF. In DNA, the CDR3 is TGTGCCGCCCAAGGGGGGAGGACAGGGCACGGCTACACCTTC.

This chain links TRBV19 with TRBJ1-1, with D tentatively TRBD1 (6 bases). From germline, CDR1 is LNHDA and CDR2 SQIVND (reference sequence). V shed 4 bases and J shed 5 bases, with 20 bases lying between them. This CDR3 has 16 residues. The CDR3 is CASSNLGAGQGTEAFF. The CDR3 coding sequence is TGTGCCAGTAGTAATCTAGGGGCAGGCCAGGGGACTGAAGCTTTCTTT.

J is TRBJ2-7 and V is TRBV2, with TRBD1 matching over 7 bases. CDR3 length: 17 residues. After removal of 2 bases from V and 6 bases from J, the junction contained 16 bases not matched to a gene. From germline, CDR1 is SNHLY and CDR2 FYNNEI. CDR3 DNA: TGTGCCAGCAGTGAATTAGGGGGCAAGGCCCTCCGGGGCGAGCAGTACGTC. Its translation: CASSELGGKALRGEQYV.

J is TRBJ2-1 and V is TRBV12-5; no reliable D call. This CDR3 has 13 amino acids. With 6 bases removed from V and 8 bases from J, the gap between germline ends came to 14 bases. The germline V gene encodes CDR1 LGHNT and CDR2 FRNRAP. CDR3 protein: CASGPSLLDEQFF. As DNA, the CDR3 is TGTGCTAGTGGACCGTCCCTACTGGATGAGCAGTTCTTC. Combining the CDR3 with reference TRBV12-5 and TRBJ2-1 gives the whole variable domain DARVTQTPRHKVTEMGQEVTMRCQPILGHNTVFWYRQTMMQGLELLAYFRNRAPLDDSGMPKDRFSAEMPDATLATLKIQPSEPRDSAVYFCASGPSLLDEQFFGPGTRLTVL.

This chain links TRBV10-3 with TRBJ2-5; 8 bases line up with TRBD2. The CDR3 totals 14 residues. Germline V lookup: CDR1 ENHRY, CDR2 SYGVKD. The V segment lost 5 bases and the J segment 5 bases; nucleotides outside the gene matches: 7. The CDR3 protein is CAISRGGNGETQYF. CDR3 bases: TGTGCCATCAGTCGGGGGGGGAACGGTGAGACCCAGTACTTC.

J is TRBJ2-1 and V is TRBV27; 7 bases align to TRBD2. The CDR3 runs 16 residues. Per germline, CDR1 MNHEY and CDR2 SMNVEV (reference sequence). J gave up 7 bases and V 6 bases, and 15 bases lay outside the gene matches. The CDR3 sequence: CASSPGRGISRNEQFF. Written as DNA, the CDR3 is TGTGCCAGCAGCCCAGGGAGGGGAATTTCTAGGAATGAGCAGTTCTTC.

The J gene is TRBJ1-1, the V gene TRBV7-9; tentative D call: TRBD1 (5 bases). This CDR3 spans 14 amino acids. Germline CDR1 and CDR2: SEHNR and FQNEAQ (reference sequence). V lost 6 bases, J lost 1 base, and 12 bases lay in between. This CDR3 reads CASRPTGGNTEAFF. Here the CDR3 DNA reads TGTGCCAGCAGGCCCACGGGGGGGAACACTGAAGCTTTCTTT.

Turning to this clone: One junction end does not reproduce the germline sequence, and a read error may be involved. The chain recombines TRBV30 with TRBJ2-1, with D maybe TRBD1 (6 bases). The germline V gene has CDR1 GTSNPN and CDR2 SVGIG (reference sequence). The CDR3 is 16 residues long. CDR3 protein: CAWSVTKGVTYDEQFF. In nucleotides, the CDR3 is TGTGCCTGGAGTGTAACTAAGGGGGTGACCTACGATGAGCAGTTCTTC.

The J gene is TRBJ2-5, the V gene TRBV6-5; TRBD2 matches at 7 bases. This CDR3 has 14 residues. V shed 5 bases, J shed 5 bases, and the junction held 8 bases outside the gene matches. Germline V gene sequence: CDR1 MNHEY, CDR2 SVGAGI. The CDR3 DNA follows: TGTGCCAGCAGTGCCGGACTAGAAGTGGAGACCCAGTACTTC. Amino acids: CASSAGLEVETQYF.

The genes are TRBV28 and TRBJ2-7; TRBD1 might be the D (5 bases). This CDR3 comprises 14 residues. Deletions cut 6 bases from V and 2 bases from J, with 14 bases between. The germline gives CDR1 MDHEN, CDR2 SYDVKM. The CDR3 DNA reads TGTGCCAGCAGGACAGTACTTGATGCCTACGAGCAGTACGTC. Translation gives CASRTVLDAYEQYV.

This chain joins TRBV7-9 and TRBJ1-5, with TRBD1 identical over 8 bases. The germline V gene has CDR1 SEHNR and CDR2 FQNEAQ (reference sequence). The trim removed 5 bases at V and 9 bases at J, leaving 9 bases unmatched. The CDR3 is made up of 14 amino acids. The CDR3 DNA sequence: TGTGCCAGCAGCCAAGACAGGGGCAGCACGCCCCAGCATTTT. Translating it yields CASSQDRGSTPQHF.

This chain uses TRBV5-4 with TRBJ2-3; D is possibly TRBD1 (6 bases). Germline V gene sequence: CDR1 SGHNT, CDR2 YYREEE (reference sequence). V dropped 6 bases and J dropped 9 bases, with 23 bases sitting between them. This CDR3 has 15 residues. As DNA, the CDR3 is TGTGCCAGCATCTCTTCACCAACAGGGTCAGGAACGCAGTATTTT. It is translated as CASISSPTGSGTQYF.

This clone has more than one count but fewer than ten. This chain uses TRBV6-6 with TRBJ1-3; possible D gene TRBD1, 6 bases. Germline V gives CDR1 MNHNY, CDR2 SVGAGI (reference sequence). CDR3 length: 14 residues. Trimming cost V 8 bases and J 0 bases, with 11 bases left between them. CDR3 in amino acids: CASCTGISGNTIYF. CDR3 sequence (DNA): TGTGCCAGCTGTACAGGGATCTCTGGAAACACCATATATTTT.

This chain uses TRBV5-6 with TRBJ1-1; weak D call: TRBD1 (6 bases). With 4 bases removed from V and 4 bases from J, the gap between germline ends came to 17 bases. Germline V gene lookup returns CDR1 SGHDT and CDR2 YYEEEE. The CDR3 spans 15 residues. The CDR3 region has the DNA TGTGCCAGCAGCCCGGCGGGGGGCGCGGGCACTGAAGCTTTCTTT. This sequence encodes CASSPAGGAGTEAFF.

Here the CDR3 DNA reads TGTGCCAGCAGCTATACCGGGACAGGTGCTTTGGGTGACCTCCACTTT. Its translation is CASSYTGTGALGDLHF. The chain has TRBV5-6 and TRBJ1-6; TRBD1 matches 8 bases. The CDR3 length is 16 residues. Germline-derived CDR1 and CDR2 are SGHDT and YYEEEE. J gave up 15 bases and V 3 bases, and 17 bases lay outside the gene matches.

CDR3 nucleotide sequence: TGTGCCAGCAGTGCGCGGGGGGGTCGGAGGGAAAAACTGTTTTTT. Translated: CASSARGGRREKLFF. The chain links TRBV28 to TRBJ1-4, with a possible D match to TRBD1 (5 bases). The CDR3 length is 15 residues. Germline loops: CDR1 MDHEN, CDR2 SYDVKM. The V gene lost 5 bases and the J gene lost 8 bases, with 18 bases spanning the gap.

About this clone itself: Within the sample, other DNA sequences also encode this same CDR3. This rearrangement joins TRBV14 to TRBJ2-7, with TRBD2 matching 10 bases. CDR1 is SGHDN and CDR2 is FVKESK in the germline V gene. V lost 4 bases to trimming and J lost 6 bases; unmatched junction nucleotides: 6. The CDR3 spans 14 residues. CDR3 region: CASSRTSGGAEQYF. In nucleotides, the CDR3 is TGTGCCAGCAGCCGCACCAGCGGGGGGGCCGAGCAGTACTTC.

The table lists this clone with a count of one. CDR3: CASSPEGDSYTYEQYF. The CDR3 bases are TGCGCCAGCAGCCCAGAGGGGGACAGCTATACCTACGAGCAGTACTTC. The chain couples TRBV4-1 to TRBJ2-7; 7 nucleotides align to TRBD1. The CDR3 is 16 residues long. Per germline, CDR1 MGHRA and CDR2 YSYEKL. V dropped 4 bases and J dropped 2; count of bases not matched to a gene: 11.

This clone was seen a single time. The chain has TRBV28 and TRBJ1-5, with 7 bases lining up with TRBD1. V was clipped by 5 bases and J by 2 bases; unmatched bases: 6. Germline lookup yields CDR1 MDHEN and CDR2 SYDVKM. The CDR3 length is 15 residues. The CDR3 spells CASSRFGQGNQPQHF. CDR3 nucleotides: TGTGCCAGCAGTCGCTTCGGACAGGGCAATCAGCCCCAGCATTTT.

The rearrangement joins TRBV4-1 to TRBJ2-3, with 12 bases that match TRBD2. This CDR3 contains 20 residues. With 6 bases clipped from V and 0 bases from J, the junction kept 16 bases outside the gene matches. Germline V lookup: CDR1 MGHRA, CDR2 YSYEKL. The DNA of the CDR3 is TGCGCCAGCAGGACCCCGACACTAGCGGGGGGCGGAGATAGCACAGATACGCAGTATTTT. Amino acid sequence: CASRTPTLAGGGDSTDTQYF.